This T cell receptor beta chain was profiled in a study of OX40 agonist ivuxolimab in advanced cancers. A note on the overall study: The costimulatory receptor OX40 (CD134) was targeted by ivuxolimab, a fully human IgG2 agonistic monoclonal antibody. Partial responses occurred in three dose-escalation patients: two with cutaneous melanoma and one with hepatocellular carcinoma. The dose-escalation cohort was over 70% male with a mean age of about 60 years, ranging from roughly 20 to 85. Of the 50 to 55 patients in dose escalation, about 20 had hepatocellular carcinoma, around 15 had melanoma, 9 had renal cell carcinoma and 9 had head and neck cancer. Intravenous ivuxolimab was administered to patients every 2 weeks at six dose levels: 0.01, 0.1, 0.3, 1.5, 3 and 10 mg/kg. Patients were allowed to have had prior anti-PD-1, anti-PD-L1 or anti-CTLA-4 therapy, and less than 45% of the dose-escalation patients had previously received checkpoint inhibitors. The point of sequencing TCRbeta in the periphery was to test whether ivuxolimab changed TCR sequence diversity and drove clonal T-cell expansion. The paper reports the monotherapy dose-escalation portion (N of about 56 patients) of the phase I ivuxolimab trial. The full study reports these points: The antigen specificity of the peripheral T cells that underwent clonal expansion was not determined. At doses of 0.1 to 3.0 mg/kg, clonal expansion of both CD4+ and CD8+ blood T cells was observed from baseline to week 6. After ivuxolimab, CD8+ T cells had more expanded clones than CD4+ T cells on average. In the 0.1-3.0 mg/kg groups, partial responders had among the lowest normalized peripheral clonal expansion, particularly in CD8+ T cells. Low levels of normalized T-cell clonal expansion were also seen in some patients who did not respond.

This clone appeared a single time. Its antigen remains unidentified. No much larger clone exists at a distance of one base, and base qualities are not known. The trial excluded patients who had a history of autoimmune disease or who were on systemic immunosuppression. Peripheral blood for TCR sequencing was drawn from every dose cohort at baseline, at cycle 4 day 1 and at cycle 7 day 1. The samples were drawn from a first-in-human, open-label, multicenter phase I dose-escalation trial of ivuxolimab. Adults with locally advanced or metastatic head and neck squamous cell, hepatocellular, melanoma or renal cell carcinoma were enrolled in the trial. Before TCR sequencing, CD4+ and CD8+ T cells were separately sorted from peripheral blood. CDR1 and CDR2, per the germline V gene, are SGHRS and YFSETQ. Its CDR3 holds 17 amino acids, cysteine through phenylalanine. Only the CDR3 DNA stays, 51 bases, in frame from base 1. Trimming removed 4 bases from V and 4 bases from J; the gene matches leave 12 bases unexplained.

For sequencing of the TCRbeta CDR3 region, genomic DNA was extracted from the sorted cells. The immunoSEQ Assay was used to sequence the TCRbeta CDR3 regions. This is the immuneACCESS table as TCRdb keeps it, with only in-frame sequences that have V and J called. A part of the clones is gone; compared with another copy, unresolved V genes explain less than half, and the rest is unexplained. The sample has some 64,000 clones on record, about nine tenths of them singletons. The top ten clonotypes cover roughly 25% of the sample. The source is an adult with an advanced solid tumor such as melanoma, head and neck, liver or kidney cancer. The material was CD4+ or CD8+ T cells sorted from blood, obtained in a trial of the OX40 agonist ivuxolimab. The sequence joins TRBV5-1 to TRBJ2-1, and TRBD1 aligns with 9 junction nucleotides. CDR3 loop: CASSLGTGRGIYNEQFF. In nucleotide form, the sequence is TGCGCCAGCAGCCTTGGGACAGGGCGAGGGATATACAATGAGCAGTTCTTC.